This T cell receptor (beta chain) is from a study of CD8 T cells in ankylosing spondylitis. This clonotype was picked up a small number of times. The CDR3 is 11 residues long. V was cut by 5 bases and J by 10 bases, with 9 bases left in between. Libraries of TCR beta came from quantitative 5'-RACE with molecular barcodes. TCRdb called the 5' RACE reads again in MiXCR, with one record for every CDR3 protein. The table lists about 260,000 distinct CDR3 sequences, roughly 20% of them singletons, with less than 9% in the top ten. The receptor was derived from a male donor with ankylosing spondylitis or in good health (not recorded which). The sample was blood, either unsorted or a sorted T cell fraction (not recorded which). The chain has TRBV12-3 or TRBV12-4 and TRBJ1-5; unclear D gene. CDR3 nucleotide sequence: TGTGCCAGCAGTAGTGGCACCCCCCAGCATTTT. It encodes CASSSGTPQHF.